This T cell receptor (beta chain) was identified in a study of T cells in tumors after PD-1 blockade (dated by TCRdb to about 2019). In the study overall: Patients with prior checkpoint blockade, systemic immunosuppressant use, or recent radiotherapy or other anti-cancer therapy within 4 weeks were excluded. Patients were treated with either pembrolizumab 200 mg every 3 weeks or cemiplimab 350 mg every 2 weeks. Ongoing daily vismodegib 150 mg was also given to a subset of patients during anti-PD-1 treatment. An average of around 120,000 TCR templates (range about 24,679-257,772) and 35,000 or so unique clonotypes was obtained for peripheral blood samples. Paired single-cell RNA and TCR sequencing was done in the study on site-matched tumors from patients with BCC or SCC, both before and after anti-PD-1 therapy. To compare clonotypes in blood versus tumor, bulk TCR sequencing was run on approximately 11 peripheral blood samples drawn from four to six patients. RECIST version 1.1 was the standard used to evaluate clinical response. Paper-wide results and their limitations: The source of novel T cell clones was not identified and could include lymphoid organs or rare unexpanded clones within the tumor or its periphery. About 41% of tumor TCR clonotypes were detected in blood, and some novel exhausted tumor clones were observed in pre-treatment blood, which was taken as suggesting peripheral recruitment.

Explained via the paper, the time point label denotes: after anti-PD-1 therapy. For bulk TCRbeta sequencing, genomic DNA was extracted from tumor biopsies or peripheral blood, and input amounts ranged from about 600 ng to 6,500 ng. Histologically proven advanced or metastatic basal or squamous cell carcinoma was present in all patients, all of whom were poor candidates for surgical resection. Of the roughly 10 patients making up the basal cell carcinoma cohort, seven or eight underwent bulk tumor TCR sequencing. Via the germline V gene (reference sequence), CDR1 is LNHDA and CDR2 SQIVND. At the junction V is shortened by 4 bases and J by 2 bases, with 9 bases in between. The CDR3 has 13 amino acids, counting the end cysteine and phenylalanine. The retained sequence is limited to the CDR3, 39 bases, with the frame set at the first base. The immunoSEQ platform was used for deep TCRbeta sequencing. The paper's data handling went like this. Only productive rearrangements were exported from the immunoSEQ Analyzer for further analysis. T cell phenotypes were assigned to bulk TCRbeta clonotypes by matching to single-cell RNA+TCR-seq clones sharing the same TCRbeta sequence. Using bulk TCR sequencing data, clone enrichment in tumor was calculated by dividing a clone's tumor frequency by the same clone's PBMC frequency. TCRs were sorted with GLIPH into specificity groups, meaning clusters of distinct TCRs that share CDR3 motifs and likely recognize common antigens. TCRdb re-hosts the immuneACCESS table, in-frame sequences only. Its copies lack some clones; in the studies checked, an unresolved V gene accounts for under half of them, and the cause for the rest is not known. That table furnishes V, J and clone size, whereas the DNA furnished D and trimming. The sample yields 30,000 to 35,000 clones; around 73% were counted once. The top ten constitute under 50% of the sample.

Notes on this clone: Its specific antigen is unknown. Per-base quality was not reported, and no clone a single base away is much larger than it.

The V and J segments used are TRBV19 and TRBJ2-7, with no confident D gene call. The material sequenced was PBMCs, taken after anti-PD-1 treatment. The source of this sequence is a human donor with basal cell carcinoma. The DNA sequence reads TGTGCCAGTAGTACCAACGCCGCCTACGAGCAGTACTTC. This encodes CASSTNAAYEQYF.